Listed below are T cell receptor beta chains from one sample, sequenced in a study of blood T cell repertoires in COVID-19. Measured with immunoSEQ multiplex PCR; TCRdb has only the in-frame clones, and not every one. The table includes approximately 360,000 clones, over 75% detected once. Sequencing was carried out using PBMCs or T cells enriched from blood (not recorded which). These receptors all stem from a man aged 35-49 years in a cohort exposed to, infected with or recovered from COVID-19 (not recorded which). Each CDR3 is given with its conserved first and last residue. A D gene is named only where the DNA matches it firmly.

j_gene: TRBJ1-1; d_gene: .; len: 16; v_gene: TRBV15; CDR3nt: TGTGCCACCAGCAGAGATGGTGGGGGGTTGGGCACTGAAGCTTTCTTT; CDR3aa: CATSRDGGGLGTEAFF
j_gene: TRBJ1-1; d_gene: .; len: 14; v_gene: TRBV20-1; CDR3nt: TGCAGTGCTAGTAACCCGACAGTTAACACTGAAGCTTTCTTT; CDR3aa: CSASNPTVNTEAFF
j_gene: TRBJ1-2; d_gene: .; len: 12; v_gene: TRBV18; CDR3nt: TGTGCCAGCTCACCAGGGTTGGGCGGCTACACCTTC; CDR3aa: CASSPGLGGYTF
j_gene: TRBJ1-5; d_gene: .; len: 15; v_gene: TRBV15; CDR3nt: TGTGCCACCAGCGGGCCGGGGTCCGGGAATCAGCCCCAGCATTTT; CDR3aa: CATSGPGSGNQPQHF
j_gene: TRBJ2-1; d_gene: TRBD2; len: 16; v_gene: TRBV5-1; CDR3nt: TGCGCCAGCAGCTTGGCCGAGCGGGAGAAAAACAATGAGCAGTTCTTC; CDR3aa: CASSLAEREKNNEQFF
j_gene: TRBJ2-7; d_gene: TRBD2; len: 16; v_gene: TRBV18; CDR3nt: TGTGCCAGCTCACCTAGGGAGTGGCGGGAGTCGGACGAGCAGTACTTC; CDR3aa: CASSPREWRESDEQYF
j_gene: TRBJ1-1; d_gene: TRBD1; len: 15; v_gene: TRBV18; CDR3nt: TGTGCCAGCTCACCGAAGGGGGCAATGAACACTGAAGCTTTCTTT; CDR3aa: CASSPKGAMNTEAFF
j_gene: TRBJ2-5; d_gene: TRBD2; len: 17; v_gene: TRBV11-2; CDR3nt: TGTGCCAGCAGCTTAGATCGCACTAGCGGGAGAAAGGAGACCCAGTACTTC; CDR3aa: CASSLDRTSGRKETQYF
j_gene: TRBJ2-7; d_gene: .; len: 14; v_gene: TRBV30; CDR3nt: TGTGCCTGGAGTGTGGGGCAGGGGCTGTACGAGCAGTACTTC; CDR3aa: CAWSVGQGLYEQYF
j_gene: TRBJ1-6; d_gene: .; len: 14; v_gene: TRBV7-9; CDR3nt: TGTGCCAGCACCGGGGGGGGATCGAATTCACCCCTCCACTTT; CDR3aa: CASTGGGSNSPLHF
j_gene: TRBJ2-6; d_gene: .; len: 16; v_gene: TRBV5-6; CDR3nt: TGTGCCAGCAGCTTGACTAGTCGATCTGGGGCCAACGTCCTGACTTTC; CDR3aa: CASSLTSRSGANVLTF
j_gene: TRBJ1-1; d_gene: .; len: 14; v_gene: TRBV9; CDR3nt: TGTGCCAGCAGCGTAGGGGAGGGGAGGACTGAAGCTTTCTTT; CDR3aa: CASSVGEGRTEAFF
j_gene: TRBJ1-5; d_gene: TRBD1; len: 15; v_gene: TRBV15; CDR3nt: TGTGCCACCAGCAGGACAGGGGAGGGCAATCAGCCCCAGCATTTT; CDR3aa: CATSRTGEGNQPQHF
j_gene: TRBJ1-4; d_gene: TRBD1; len: 14; v_gene: TRBV7-9; CDR3nt: TGTGCCAGCAGCCAGGACAGGGGGCATGAAAAACTGTTTTTT; CDR3aa: CASSQDRGHEKLFF
j_gene: TRBJ1-2; d_gene: .; len: 16; v_gene: TRBV7-2; CDR3nt: TGTGCCAGCAGCCAAGGAGGAACGGGGATGGGCTATGGCTACACCTTC; CDR3aa: CASSQGGTGMGYGYTF
j_gene: TRBJ2-6; d_gene: TRBD1; len: 18; v_gene: TRBV5-1; CDR3nt: TGCGCCAGCAGCTTAACCCGCGGGACAGGGTACGGGGCCAACGTCCTGACTTTC; CDR3aa: CASSLTRGTGYGANVLTF
j_gene: TRBJ2-6; d_gene: .; len: 15; v_gene: TRBV6-5; CDR3nt: TGTGCCAGCAGTCGGCAGGGCTTAGGGGCCAACGTCCTGACTTTC; CDR3aa: CASSRQGLGANVLTF
j_gene: TRBJ2-7; d_gene: .; len: 15; v_gene: TRBV6-2/TRBV6-3; CDR3nt: TGTGCCAGCAGTTACCCGGCGAGGGGGATCTACGAGCAGTACTTC; CDR3aa: CASSYPARGIYEQYF
j_gene: TRBJ1-4; d_gene: TRBD1; len: 14; v_gene: TRBV6-5; CDR3nt: TGTGCCAGCAGCACCACAGGGGTAGGCGAAAAACTGTTTTTT; CDR3aa: CASSTTGVGEKLFF
j_gene: TRBJ2-3; d_gene: .; len: 14; v_gene: TRBV9; CDR3nt: TGTGCCAGCAGCGTAGGCCTGGGGAGGGATACGCAGTATTTT; CDR3aa: CASSVGLGRDTQYF
j_gene: TRBJ2-2; d_gene: .; len: 15; v_gene: TRBV5-1; CDR3nt: TGCGCCAGCAGCTTGGCCGGGTTCAACACCGGGGAGCTGTTTTTT; CDR3aa: CASSLAGFNTGELFF
j_gene: TRBJ1-4; d_gene: .; len: 14; v_gene: TRBV7-2; CDR3nt: TGTGCCAGCAGCACGCGAGGCGGGAATGAAAAACTGTTTTTT; CDR3aa: CASSTRGGNEKLFF
j_gene: TRBJ2-1; d_gene: .; len: 16; v_gene: TRBV19; CDR3nt: TGTGCCAGTAGTTTCCGACTAGATCCTACATTCAATGAGCAGTTCTTC; CDR3aa: CASSFRLDPTFNEQFF
j_gene: TRBJ1-2; d_gene: .; len: 15; v_gene: TRBV9; CDR3nt: TGTGCCAGCTTACTAATAACGAAACAGGGCGAGGGCTACACCTTC; CDR3aa: CASLLITKQGEGYTF
j_gene: TRBJ2-7; d_gene: .; len: 14; v_gene: TRBV5-6; CDR3nt: TGTGCCAGCAGCACGGTATCCTTCTCCTACGAGCAGTACTTC; CDR3aa: CASSTVSFSYEQYF
j_gene: TRBJ2-7; d_gene: .; len: 13; v_gene: TRBV15; CDR3nt: TGTGCCACCAGCAGAGAACAGAGCTACGAGCAGTACTTC; CDR3aa: CATSREQSYEQYF
j_gene: TRBJ2-7; d_gene: .; len: 14; v_gene: TRBV29-1; CDR3nt: TGCAGCGTTGTACCACCAGGAAAGACCTACGAGCAGTACTTC; CDR3aa: CSVVPPGKTYEQYF
j_gene: TRBJ1-5; d_gene: .; len: 14; v_gene: TRBV28; CDR3nt: TGTGCCAGCCAGGACAGCCTCGGCAATCAGCCCCAGCATTTT; CDR3aa: CASQDSLGNQPQHF
j_gene: TRBJ2-3; d_gene: .; len: 15; v_gene: TRBV20-1; CDR3nt: TGCAGTGCTAGTGAGTCTAGCACGTGGGCAGATACGCAGTATTTT; CDR3aa: CSASESSTWADTQYF
j_gene: TRBJ2-7; d_gene: TRBD1; len: 15; v_gene: TRBV11-2; CDR3nt: TGTGCCAGCAGCTCCATTGGACAGGTACCATACGAGCAGTACTTC; CDR3aa: CASSSIGQVPYEQYF
j_gene: TRBJ2-5; d_gene: .; len: 13; v_gene: TRBV2; CDR3nt: TGTGCCAGCAGTGAAGCCTCGGGGGAGACCCAGTACTTC; CDR3aa: CASSEASGETQYF
j_gene: TRBJ1-5; d_gene: .; len: 13; v_gene: TRBV27; CDR3nt: TGTGCCAGCAGTAACAGGGCCGGTCAGCCCCAGCATTTT; CDR3aa: CASSNRAGQPQHF
j_gene: TRBJ2-3; d_gene: TRBD2; len: 15; v_gene: TRBV10-3; CDR3nt: TGTGCCATCAGTGAGTCAGGCGGGAGGGGAGATACGCAGTATTTT; CDR3aa: CAISESGGRGDTQYF
j_gene: TRBJ1-2; d_gene: TRBD1; len: 13; v_gene: TRBV28; CDR3nt: TGTGCCAGCAGTCGACAGGGGACGAGAGGCTACACCTTC; CDR3aa: CASSRQGTRGYTF
j_gene: TRBJ1-1; d_gene: TRBD1; len: 14; v_gene: TRBV30; CDR3nt: TGTGCCTGGAGCGCAGGGGGCCGGAACACTGAAGCTTTCTTT; CDR3aa: CAWSAGGRNTEAFF